The 24 T cell receptor beta chains below come from one sample, sequenced in a study of blood T cell repertoires in COVID-19. The protocol was immunoSEQ multiplex PCR, while the TCRdb copy is restricted to in-frame clones and leaves out a portion. In the table there are some 250,000 clones, roughly 86% of which are singletons. Sequences were obtained from PBMCs or T cells enriched from blood (not recorded which). These receptors all stem from a woman between 25 and 40 years old with acute COVID-19.

The chain links TRBV4-3 to TRBJ2-7; 12 positions agree with TRBD2. The CDR3 has 14 amino acids. V was pared by 4 bases and J by 7 bases, with 5 bases of the junction left unmatched. Germline loops: CDR1 LGHNA, CDR2 YSLEER. For the CDR3, the DNA is TGCGCCAGCAGCCCTACTAGCGGGGGGTGGGAGCAGTACTTC. This sequence encodes CASSPTSGGWEQYF.

The chain joins TRBV18 to TRBJ1-5; perhaps TRBD1 as D (6 bases). CDR1 is KGHSH and CDR2 is LQKENI in the germline V gene. CDR3 length equals 16 residues. The V gene lost 3 bases and the J gene lost 0 bases, with 12 bases spanning the gap. The chain's CDR3 is CASSPRTDPSNQPQHF. CDR3 DNA: TGTGCCAGCTCACCTAGGACAGACCCTAGCAATCAGCCCCAGCATTTT.

The chain combines TRBV2 with TRBJ1-2; D is ambiguous. CDR1 and CDR2 (germline): SNHLY, FYNNEI. Trimming took off 6 bases at V and 2 bases at J, with 10 bases between the two ends. This CDR3 has 13 residues. The CDR3 DNA reads as TGTGCCAGCAGCTACGATCTGAACTATGGCTACACCTTC. Amino acid sequence: CASSYDLNYGYTF.

The chain recombines TRBV27 with TRBJ2-1; 8 nucleotides agree with TRBD2. Germline CDR1 MNHEY, CDR2 SMNVEV (reference sequence). The ends lost 7 bases at V and 10 bases at J; junction bases unmatched: 15. The CDR3 runs to 15 residues. The CDR3: CASTPSGSGEVEQFF. CDR3 nucleotide sequence: TGTGCCAGCACTCCTTCGGGTAGCGGGGAGGTCGAGCAGTTCTTC.

The table lists this clone with many counts. The chain combines TRBV19 with TRBJ2-1; the D gene is possibly TRBD1 (6 bases). From germline, CDR1 is LNHDA and CDR2 SQIVND (reference sequence). Trimming took off 7 bases at V and 7 bases at J, with 11 bases between the two ends. The CDR3 sequence is 12 residues long. CDR3 sequence reads: CASTHQGNEQFF. CDR3 coding DNA: TGTGCCAGTACTCATCAGGGGAATGAGCAGTTCTTC.

The V call is TRBV5-1, the J call TRBJ2-6; D gene ambiguous. Germline CDR1 is SGHRS and CDR2 is YFSETQ. CDR3 size: 15 residues. Deletions cut 7 bases from V and 2 bases from J, with 13 bases between. The CDR3 loop is CASHTSVAGANVLTF. Written as DNA, the CDR3 is TGCGCCAGCCATACTTCGGTGGCTGGGGCCAACGTCCTGACTTTC.

The chain uses TRBV27 and TRBJ1-2; D unclear. The CDR3 consists of 14 residues. Trimming pared 4 bases from V and 5 bases from J, leaving 14 bases between. From germline, CDR1 is MNHEY and CDR2 SMNVEV (reference sequence). CDR3 coding DNA: TGTGCCAGCAGTTCCAACAGTCTCATTTATGGCTACACCTTC. It translates to CASSSNSLIYGYTF.

This chain links TRBV7-3 with TRBJ2-1; 9 bases map to TRBD1. Germline V gene data show CDR1 as SGHTA and CDR2 as FQGTGA. J was trimmed by 4 bases and V by 5 bases; bases with no gene match: 6. The CDR3 is 15 residues long. The CDR3 coding sequence is TGTGCCAGCAGCAGCCGGGACAGGGTGTACAATGAGCAGTTCTTC. Its translation: CASSSRDRVYNEQFF.

The CDR3, as DNA: TGCGCCAGCAGACGAAAAGGACAGGGGGACACTGAAGCTTTCTTT. Translating it yields CASRRKGQGDTEAFF. The chain carries TRBV5-1 and TRBJ1-1; 10 nucleotides match TRBD1. The germline gives CDR1 SGHRS, CDR2 YFSETQ. This CDR3 region has 15 residues. V shed 5 bases and J 3 bases; nucleotides not matched to a gene: 7. The full variable domain, completed using reference TRBV5-1 and TRBJ1-1, is KAGVTQTPRYLIKTRGQQVTLSCSPISGHRSVSWYQQTPGQGLQFLFEYFSETQRNKGNFPGRFSGRQFSNSRSEMNVSTLELGDSALYLCASRRKGQGDTEAFFGQGTRLTVV.

The V and J genes are TRBV12-3 or TRBV12-4 and TRBJ2-5; D not certain. V was pared by 6 bases and J by 10 bases, with 18 bases between. The CDR3 is made up of 13 amino acids. CDR3 in amino acids: CASSPRPQVIQYF. In DNA, the CDR3 is TGTGCCAGCAGCCCTCGGCCCCAGGTCATCCAGTACTTC.

The chain uses TRBV18 and TRBJ2-3, with D perhaps TRBD1 (5 bases). This CDR3 is built from 15 residues. Germline V lookup: CDR1 KGHSH, CDR2 LQKENI. V gave up 3 bases and J gave up 4 bases, with 14 bases separating them. The CDR3 region is CASSPRQSYADTQYF. Written as DNA, the CDR3 is TGTGCCAGCTCACCCCGACAGTCTTATGCAGATACGCAGTATTTT.

This clone was counted once. V usage is TRBV5-1 and J usage is TRBJ1-1, with D possibly TRBD1 on 5 matching bases. CDR3 size: 14 residues. With 1 base removed from V and 5 bases from J, the gap between germline ends came to 12 bases. Germline V gene sequence: CDR1 SGHRS, CDR2 YFSETQ. The CDR3 is CASSLSPGETEAFF. The CDR3 DNA reads TGCGCCAGCAGCTTGTCCCCGGGGGAGACTGAAGCTTTCTTT.

The genes are TRBV5-4 and TRBJ2-3; TRBD2 agrees at 7 bases. CDR1 is SGHNT, CDR2 YYREEE, per germline (reference sequence). The CDR3 is 15 residues long. J gave up 2 bases and V 0 bases, and 3 bases lay outside the gene matches. The CDR3, as DNA: TGTGCCAGCAGCTTGGGACTAGCAGACACAGATACGCAGTATTTT. Protein product: CASSLGLADTDTQYF.

The rearrangement uses TRBV6-4 and TRBJ1-1, with 7 bases that match TRBD1. Germline CDR1 is MRHNA and CDR2 is SNTAGT. V lost 5 bases, J lost 12 bases, and 15 bases stayed unmatched. The CDR3 is 14 residues long. In DNA form, the CDR3 reads TGTGCCAGCAGTTTGACCCGGGACAGTCTTCGAACTTTCTTT. It is translated as CASSLTRDSLRTFF.

The chain combines TRBV11-2 with TRBJ1-4; the D is unclear. Germline V lookup: CDR1 SGHAT, CDR2 FQNNGV. The CDR3 has 14 residues. V was pared by 5 bases and J by 7 bases, with 14 bases between. The CDR3 DNA reads TGTGCCAGCAGCGCCTCGCGGGGAGGTGAAAAACTGTTTTTT. Its translation is CASSASRGGEKLFF.

This chain links TRBV12-3 or TRBV12-4 with TRBJ2-7, with D possibly being TRBD2 (6 bases). V shed 6 bases and J shed 7 bases, with 16 bases lying between them. This CDR3 comprises 13 residues. The CDR3 reads CASRSSGVGEQYF. The CDR3 coding sequence is TGTGCCAGCAGGTCTTCGGGGGTTGGAGAGCAGTACTTC.

The chain recombines TRBV5-1 with TRBJ2-7, with TRBD1 matching 9 bases. Germline V gene data show CDR1 as SGHRS and CDR2 as YFSETQ. V lost 0 bases to trimming and J lost 1 base; unmatched junction nucleotides: 8. The CDR3 spans 17 residues. Written as DNA, the CDR3 is TGCGCCAGCAGCTTGGGGGCGTCGGGACAGGGATCCTACGAGCAGTACTTC. Translation gives CASSLGASGQGSYEQYF. Combining the CDR3 with reference TRBV5-1 and TRBJ2-7 gives the whole variable domain KAGVTQTPRYLIKTRGQQVTLSCSPISGHRSVSWYQQTPGQGLQFLFEYFSETQRNKGNFPGRFSGRQFSNSRSEMNVSTLELGDSALYLCASSLGASGQGSYEQYFGPGTRLTVT.

The V and J genes are TRBV4-3 and TRBJ2-1; D is ambiguous. V was shortened by 0 bases and J by 3 bases, with 15 bases between the two germline ends. The CDR3 sequence is 17 residues long. Per the germline V gene, CDR1 is LGHNA and CDR2 is YSLEER. CDR3: CASSQELMSVHYNEQFF. The DNA of the CDR3 is TGCGCCAGCAGCCAAGAATTAATGAGCGTCCACTACAATGAGCAGTTCTTC.

The chain links TRBV24-1 to TRBJ2-1; 11 bases agree with TRBD1. The V and J ends lost 2 bases and 6 bases, in that order; junction bases with no gene match: 5. CDR1 is KGHDR, CDR2 SFDVKD, per germline. The CDR3 spans 16 residues. This CDR3 is CATSDSPGQGGNEQFF. The DNA of the CDR3 is TGTGCCACCAGTGATTCCCCGGGACAGGGGGGCAATGAGCAGTTCTTC.

A single count supports this clone. The chain combines TRBV19 with TRBJ1-5; 7 nucleotides align to TRBD1. The V gene end was trimmed by 6 bases and the J gene end by 1 base; junction bases not matched to a gene: 3. Germline CDR1 reads LNHDA; CDR2 reads SQIVND (reference sequence). This CDR3 region has 14 residues. CDR3 in DNA: TGTGCCAGTAGGATACAGGGGAGCAATCAGCCCCAGCATTTT. It translates to CASRIQGSNQPQHF.

The rearrangement links TRBV24-1 to TRBJ1-3; TRBD1 agrees at 10 bases. Germline V gene lookup returns CDR1 KGHDR and CDR2 SFDVKD. V was pared by 9 bases and J by 2 bases, with 0 bases of the junction left unmatched. The CDR3 runs to 13 residues. CDR3 DNA sequence: TGTGCCACCGGGACAGGGGCTGGAAACACCATATATTTT. The encoded protein is CATGTGAGNTIYF.

This clone was seen just once. This chain connects TRBV14 to TRBJ2-1; 8 bases fit TRBD2. The CDR3 extends over 15 amino acids. The V gene's germline CDR1 is SGHDN and CDR2 FVKESK. Trimming cost V 4 bases and J 0 bases; bases outside gene matches: 2. CDR3 protein: CASSRLASSYNEQFF. The CDR3 coding sequence is TGTGCCAGCAGCCGACTAGCGAGCTCCTACAATGAGCAGTTCTTC.

The chain uses TRBV9 and TRBJ1-1, with 7 nucleotides matching TRBD1. Germline trimming cut 4 bases from V and 0 bases from J; bases unmatched to any gene: 3. Germline CDR1 SGDLS, CDR2 YYNGEE. The CDR3 sequence is 14 residues long. CDR3 amino acids: CASSQGGMNTEAFF. CDR3 DNA sequence: TGTGCCAGCAGCCAGGGGGGTATGAACACTGAAGCTTTCTTT.

The CDR3 loop is CASIPRQGGTEAFF. The CDR3 bases are TGTGCCAGCATCCCCAGACAGGGGGGAACTGAAGCTTTCTTT. The chain joins TRBV6-5 to TRBJ1-1; the match to TRBD1 covers 9 bases. The CDR3 totals 14 residues. Trimming cost V 7 bases and J 5 bases; bases outside gene matches: 8. Germline loops: CDR1 MNHEY, CDR2 SVGAGI.